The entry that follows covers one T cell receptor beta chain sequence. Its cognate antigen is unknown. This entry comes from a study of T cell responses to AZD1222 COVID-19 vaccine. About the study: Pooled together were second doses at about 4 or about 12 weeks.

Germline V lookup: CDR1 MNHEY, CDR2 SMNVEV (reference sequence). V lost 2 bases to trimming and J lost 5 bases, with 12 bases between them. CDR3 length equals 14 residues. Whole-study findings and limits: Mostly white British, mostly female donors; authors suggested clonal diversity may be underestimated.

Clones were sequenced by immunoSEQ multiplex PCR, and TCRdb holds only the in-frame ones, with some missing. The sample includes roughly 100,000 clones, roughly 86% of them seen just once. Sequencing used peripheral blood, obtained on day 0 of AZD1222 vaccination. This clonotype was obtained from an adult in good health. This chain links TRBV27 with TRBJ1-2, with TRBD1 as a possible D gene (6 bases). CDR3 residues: CASSLGGQPYGYTF. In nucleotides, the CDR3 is TGTGCCAGCAGTTTAGGAGGACAGCCGTATGGCTACACCTTC.